This is a list of T cell receptor beta chains from one sample in a study of tissue T cells after allogeneic stem cell transplantation. Repertoires were generated with immunoSEQ multiplex PCR, while TCRdb's copy carries only in-frame clones and drops some. The sample has roughly 25,000 clones; more than 60% are singletons. Sequenced here: tissue from the ileum, sampled at autopsy. All receptors come from a female donor of 60 years or more with lung cancer. Both conserved end residues are trimmed from each CDR3. D genes are given only for firm matches.

d_call	v_call	j_call	cdr3_aa
-	TRBV6-5	TRBJ2-1	ASSPQQRLNEQF
-	TRBV5-1	TRBJ1-5	ASSWSPGSYQPQH
-	TRBV7-3	TRBJ1-1	ASSPRRDSEAF
-	TRBV5-4	TRBJ2-1	ASSPGGPRSYNEQF
TRBD2	TRBV5-1	TRBJ2-5	ATKVGGGQETQY
TRBD2	TRBV9	TRBJ2-1	ASSTRLAGVQIQREQF
-	TRBV6-1	TRBJ2-4	ASSEESEANIQY
-	TRBV5-1	TRBJ2-1	ASSLRAGGFYNEQF
-	TRBV18	TRBJ1-1	ASSLVPPNTEAF
-	TRBV6-5	TRBJ1-6	ASSYWGGLNNSPLH
TRBD2	TRBV9	TRBJ2-7	ASSVGSPSGGAYEQY
TRBD1	TRBV7-3	TRBJ1-1	ASSQQGGTEAF
TRBD2	TRBV27	TRBJ2-3	ASSLWSSGGKADTQY
TRBD2	TRBV7-2	TRBJ2-5	ASKRDFQETQY
TRBD2	TRBV4-3	TRBJ2-5	ASSQESSSGLDETQY
-	TRBV10-3	TRBJ1-6	AISESRQRVSPLH
TRBD2	TRBV7-9	TRBJ2-1	ASSVDGGRVYNEQF
-	TRBV7-2	TRBJ1-5	ASSKNPTGDSNQPQH
TRBD1	TRBV27	TRBJ2-7	ASSSRGRSYEQY
TRBD1	TRBV7-9	TRBJ2-1	ASSFHGQGDEQF
-	TRBV3-1/TRBV3-2	TRBJ2-1	ASSPTVTAYEQF
-	TRBV4-1	TRBJ1-1	ASSQDYGGKAF
-	TRBV4-2	TRBJ2-5	ASSPNGPRGWETQY
TRBD2	TRBV5-4	TRBJ2-7	ASSLTLGGIREQY
TRBD1	TRBV3-1/TRBV3-2	TRBJ1-5	ASSEPGQGQPQH
-	TRBV20-1	TRBJ2-3	STRPDTQY
TRBD1	TRBV6-5	TRBJ1-1	ASRSAGTGGESTF
TRBD2	TRBV4-3	TRBJ2-5	ASSQDPSSGGAGETQY
TRBD1	TRBV6-5	TRBJ1-6	ASSRTGLNSPLH
-	TRBV5-4	TRBJ1-2	ASSLVRGGYT
-	TRBV7-8	TRBJ2-5	ASSLGGSVQETQY
TRBD1	TRBV3-1/TRBV3-2	TRBJ2-5	ASSQVSGDSLGETQY
TRBD1	TRBV6-6	TRBJ1-1	ATYSGTGGTEAF
-	TRBV18	TRBJ1-1	ASSPPSGTEAF
TRBD2	TRBV9	TRBJ2-1	ASSPAGTSGGLGYNEQF
-	TRBV11-2	TRBJ1-4	ASSIGQGWNEKLF
-	TRBV5-1	TRBJ2-7	ASSLSQGPSYEQY